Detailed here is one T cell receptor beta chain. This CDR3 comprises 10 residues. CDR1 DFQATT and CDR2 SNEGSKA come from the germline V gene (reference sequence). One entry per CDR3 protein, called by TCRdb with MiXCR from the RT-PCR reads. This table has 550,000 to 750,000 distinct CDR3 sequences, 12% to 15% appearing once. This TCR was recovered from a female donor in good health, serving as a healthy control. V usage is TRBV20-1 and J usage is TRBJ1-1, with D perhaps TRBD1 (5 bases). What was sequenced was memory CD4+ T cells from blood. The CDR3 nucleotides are TGCAGCACCCTCCGGACACAAGCTTTCTTT. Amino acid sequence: CSTLRTQAFF.